A selection of T cell receptor beta chains follows, all from one sample in a study of blood T cells in healthy people across ages. TCRdb called the 5' RACE reads again in MiXCR, with one record for every CDR3 protein. The sample lists over 1.5 million distinct CDR3 sequences; around 48% were seen once. Sample: blood. The receptor source for this set is a woman aged 40 to 55 in good health. Both conserved end residues are part of each CDR3. D genes are given only for firm matches. The size of a clone is reported for some rows only, either as once, few or many, or as a class for expanded clones.

-	TRBV7-2	13	TRBJ2-7	-	CASSPSPAYEQYF	TGTGCCAGCAGCCCATCCCCAGCCTACGAGCAGTACTTC
-	TRBV7-8	15	TRBJ2-5	-	CASSPSGEKQETQYF	TGTGCCAGCAGCCCTTCAGGGGAAAAGCAAGAGACCCAGTACTTC
-	TRBV7-9	13	TRBJ2-1	-	CASRLGWGNEQFF	TGTGCCAGCAGACTAGGTTGGGGCAATGAGCAGTTCTTC
-	TRBV25-1	14	TRBJ2-3	TRBD2	CASSGGGGTDTRYF	TGTGCCAGCAGTGGAGGCGGGGGAACAGATACGCGGTATTTT
-	TRBV7-2	15	TRBJ1-5	-	CASSLSPGPNQPQHF	TGTGCCAGCAGCTTAAGCCCAGGGCCTAATCAGCCCCAGCATTTT
-	TRBV7-2	14	TRBJ2-7	TRBD2	CASSAGLAANEQYF	TGTGCCAGCAGCGCAGGACTAGCTGCTAACGAGCAGTACTTC
once	TRBV20-1	8	TRBJ1-2	-	CSSIGYTF	TGCAGTTCAATTGGCTACACCTTC
-	TRBV29-1	15	TRBJ2-3	TRBD2	CSVPPSGGETDTQYF	TGCAGCGTTCCCCCTAGCGGGGGGGAGACGGATACGCAGTATTTT
-	TRBV6-5	15	TRBJ2-3	TRBD1	CASSRDRASTDTQYF	TGTGCCAGCAGCCGTGACAGGGCGAGCACAGATACGCAGTATTTT
-	TRBV5-1	14	TRBJ2-7	TRBD1	CASSSRTGGAEQYF	TGCGCCAGCAGCTCGCGGACAGGGGGCGCCGAGCAGTACTTC
-	TRBV5-5	12	TRBJ1-2	-	CASSRGAPVYTF	TGTGCCAGCAGCAGGGGGGCCCCCGTCTACACCTTC
-	TRBV4-1	15	TRBJ1-6	-	CASSQEEGSNSPLHF	TGCGCCAGCAGCCAAGAGGAGGGGTCGAATTCACCCCTCCACTTT
few	TRBV12-3/TRBV12-4	14	TRBJ2-3	-	CASTPRGTTDTQYF	TGTGCCAGCACCCCCCGGGGTACCACAGATACGCAGTATTTT
-	TRBV6-4	18	TRBJ2-6	-	CASSDLGLGSSGANVLTF	TGTGCCAGCAGTGACCTTGGGTTAGGGAGCTCTGGGGCCAACGTCCTGACTTTC
few	TRBV5-6	11	TRBJ2-5	-	CASQRRETQYF	TGTGCCAGCCAACGCCGAGAGACCCAGTACTTC
few	TRBV7-2	15	TRBJ2-7	-	CASSSSPGGLYEQYF	TGTGCCAGCAGCTCCTCGCCCGGAGGACTATACGAGCAGTACTTC
-	TRBV4-3	15	TRBJ2-3	-	CASSQDSGSTDTQYF	TGCGCCAGCAGCCAAGATAGCGGCAGCACAGATACGCAGTATTTT
-	TRBV7-9	16	TRBJ2-7	TRBD1	CASSLGYRGLSYEQYF	TGTGCCAGCAGCTTAGGTTACAGGGGGCTAAGCTACGAGCAGTACTTC
few	TRBV9	14	TRBJ2-1	-	CASSVKAAYNEQFF	TGTGCCAGCAGCGTAAAAGCGGCCTACAATGAGCAGTTCTTC
-	TRBV24-1	15	TRBJ2-1	TRBD1	CATSDLRQGWDEQFF	TGTGCCACCAGTGATCTACGACAGGGGTGGGATGAGCAGTTCTTC
-	TRBV6-2/TRBV6-3	13	TRBJ2-1	-	CASNDGGYNEQFF	TGTGCCAGCAACGACGGCGGGTACAATGAGCAGTTCTTC
once	TRBV7-9	13	TRBJ1-2	-	CASSNWGSSGYTF	TGTGCCAGCTCCAATTGGGGCTCGAGTGGCTACACCTTC
many	TRBV5-1	14	TRBJ2-7	-	CASSLVAGSYEQYF	TGTGCCAGCAGTTTAGTCGCAGGGTCCTACGAGCAGTACTTC